Below are 10 T cell receptor beta chains sequenced from a single sample in a study of T cell changes during pregnancy in multiple sclerosis. Repertoires were generated with immunoSEQ multiplex PCR, while TCRdb's copy carries only in-frame clones and drops some. The data show 15,000 to 20,000 clones, roughly 88% seen once. The sequencing here drew on CD8+ T cells from peripheral blood mononuclear cells, taken in the third trimester of pregnancy. These receptor sequences come from a female donor in good health, enrolled as a control in a pregnancy study.

J is TRBJ2-7 and V is TRBV27, with 7 bases that match TRBD1. Looked up from germline, CDR1 is MNHEY and CDR2 is SMNVEV (reference sequence). This CDR3 is built from 14 residues. Trimming at V came to 9 bases and at J to 2 bases, leaving 10 bases not matched to a gene. The chain's CDR3 is CASNGQEKPYEQYF. DNA for the CDR3: TGTGCCAGTAACGGACAGGAGAAGCCCTACGAGCAGTACTTC.

This clone was detected once. J is TRBJ2-6 and V is TRBV4-3; no clear D. The V end lost 0 bases, the J end lost 0 bases, and 6 bases lay between the germline ends. The germline gives CDR1 LGHNA, CDR2 YSLEER. This CDR3 region has 16 residues. The chain's CDR3 is CASSQDADSGANVLTF. As DNA, the CDR3 is TGCGCCAGCAGCCAAGATGCGGACTCTGGGGCCAACGTCCTGACTTTC.

The chain uses TRBV9 and TRBJ1-2; D is unresolved. This CDR3 region has 16 residues. V lost 0 bases and J lost 6, with 18 bases in between. CDR1 and CDR2 (germline): SGDLS, YYNGEE. The CDR3 region is CASSVGPDRGWNGYTF. The CDR3 DNA sequence: TGTGCCAGCAGCGTAGGCCCCGACCGAGGGTGGAATGGCTACACCTTC.

CDR3 DNA: TGTGCCAGCAGTTCGGGACAGGGGGAGACTGGCTACACCTTC. As protein: CASSSGQGETGYTF. The V call is TRBV6-6, the J call TRBJ1-2; 11 positions match TRBD1. The CDR3 sequence is 14 residues long. In germline, CDR1 is MNHNY, CDR2 SVGAGI (reference sequence). Trimming at V came to 4 bases and at J to 7 bases, leaving 5 bases not matched to a gene.

This clone was found a few times. An end of the junction differs from the germline gene, which may be a read error. The chain carries TRBV5-6 and TRBJ1-1; maybe TRBD1 (5 bases). The CDR3 loop spans 14 amino acids. Germline V gene data show CDR1 as SGHDT and CDR2 as YYEEEE. The DNA of the CDR3 is TGTGCCAGCAGCTTAGGAACAGGCTTGGGGAAAGGGCTCTTT. This gives the protein CASSLGTGLGKGLF.

The chain has TRBV10-3 and TRBJ1-4; 10 positions agree with TRBD1. CDR3 length: 14 residues. The trim removed 5 bases at V and 5 bases at J, leaving 2 bases unmatched. CDR1 is ENHRY, CDR2 SYGVKD, per germline. This CDR3 reads CAISRTGGNEKLFF. CDR3 DNA sequence: TGTGCCATCAGTCGGACAGGGGGAAATGAAAAACTGTTTTTT.

This clone is a singleton in its sample. The V gene is TRBV19, the J gene TRBJ2-1; D perhaps matches TRBD2 (5 bases). Germline V gene data show CDR1 as LNHDA and CDR2 as SQIVND (reference sequence). Deletions cut 7 bases from V and 0 bases from J, with 10 bases between. CDR3 size: 14 residues. CDR3 bases: TGTGCCAGTACCGAGGGTGGCTCCTACAATGAGCAGTTCTTC. This sequence encodes CASTEGGSYNEQFF.

The chain links TRBV7-8 to TRBJ1-4; 9 positions agree with TRBD1. The CDR3 is 16 amino acids. Germline CDR1 is SGHVS and CDR2 is FQNEAQ. J was trimmed by 8 bases and V by 2 bases; bases with no gene match: 9. CDR3 region: CASSLRLSGQGEKLFF. The CDR3 DNA reads TGTGCCAGCAGCTTAAGGCTGTCGGGACAGGGCGAAAAACTGTTTTTT. Using reference TRBV7-8 and TRBJ1-4 for the parts outside the CDR3, the full variable domain is GAGVSQSPRYKVAKRGQDVALRCDPISGHVSLFWYQQALGQGPEFLTYFQNEAQLDKSGLPSDRFFAERPEGSVSTLKIQRTQQEDSAVYLCASSLRLSGQGEKLFFGSGTQLSVL.

The rearrangement links TRBV19 to TRBJ2-1; TRBD2 might be the D (6 bases). The V gene's germline CDR1 is LNHDA and CDR2 SQIVND (reference sequence). This CDR3 has 14 amino acids. Trimming took 7 bases from V and 4 from J, leaving 14 bases between them. The CDR3 bases are TGTGCCAGTACTTCAGAAAGCGGGTACAATGAGCAGTTCTTC. It translates to CASTSESGYNEQFF.

The rearrangement uses TRBV2 and TRBJ2-7, with TRBD1 as a possible D gene (6 bases). This CDR3 has 12 residues. Trimming cost V 8 bases and J 2 bases, with 10 bases left between them. Germline V gives CDR1 SNHLY, CDR2 FYNNEI. The CDR3 here is CASQTGPYEQYF. The CDR3 nucleotides are TGTGCCAGCCAGACAGGCCCCTACGAGCAGTACTTC.